The TCR beta chain under discussion was sequenced for a study of blood T cell repertoires in COVID-19. This clone was found a few times. This CDR3 contains 13 residues. The germline V gene encodes CDR1 MNHEY and CDR2 SVGAGI. V was shortened by 11 bases and J by 2 bases, with 15 bases between the two germline ends. Clones were sequenced by immunoSEQ multiplex PCR, and TCRdb holds only the in-frame ones, with some missing. The sample has roughly 280,000 clones, over 65% seen once; the top ten hold roughly 4.5%. Sequenced input: peripheral blood. The TCR was taken from a man aged 55-75 years who had recovered from COVID-19. This chain uses TRBV6-5 with TRBJ2-5; D is possibly TRBD1 (5 bases). CDR3 sequence: CASSDTVQETQYF. The DNA of the CDR3 is TGTGCCTCCTCGGACACCGTTCAAGAGACCCAGTACTTC.